Only a few counts were recorded for the clone carrying this TCR beta chain. Its antigen is undetermined. Two oligonucleotides, mixed equimolar, formed the beta constant-region primer covering TRBC1 and TRBC2. TCRdb itself ran the UMI-ligation and nested PCR reads through MiXCR, one entry per CDR3 protein. Of 75,000 to 85,000 distinct CDR3 sequences detected, around 12% appear once; the ten largest clones hold approximately 0.94%. This sample was taken from a study of naive and memory T cell subsets. Study results and caveats: Findings for naive and memory subsets could not be checked against ground truth.

CDR1 and CDR2 from the germline V gene are KGHSH and LQKENI. V was pared by 4 bases and J by 15 bases, with 16 bases of the junction left unmatched. CDR3 length: 15 residues. The chain recombines TRBV18 with TRBJ1-5; 9 bases are shared with TRBD1. Material: central memory CD4+ T cells from blood. The TCR comes from a human donor in good health. This chain's CDR3 is CASSLGSRGQGRLHF. CDR3 nucleotide sequence: TGTGCCAGCTCACTCGGATCACGAGGACAGGGGCGTTTGCATTTT.